Listed below are T cell receptor beta chains from one sample, sequenced in a study of cytomegalovirus exposure and HLA in healthy donors. Using immunoSEQ multiplex PCR, the repertoire was profiled, and TCRdb retains in-frame clones only, with some absent. The data show some 200,000 clones, over 60% seen once. The sequenced material came from PBMCs. These receptors originate from a man aged 18 to 29 in good health and CMV-seronegative. Both conserved end residues are part of each CDR3. D genes are given only for firm matches. Clone size is stated in some rows and not others, as once, few, many or a class when expanded.

d_gene | j_gene | abundance | v_gene | CDR3nt | CDR3aa
- | TRBJ2-1 | - | TRBV12-5 | TGTGCTAGTGGTTTGTACAGCTACAATGAGCAGTTCTTC | CASGLYSYNEQFF
TRBD2 | TRBJ2-1 | - | TRBV7-2 | TGTGCCAGCAGCCCGTCGACTAGCGGGGGGCCAACATTCTACAATGAGCAGTTCTTC | CASSPSTSGGPTFYNEQFF
- | TRBJ2-2 | - | TRBV1 | TGCACCAGCAGCCCTCCTAGCGGAGATGCGAACACCGGGGAGCTGTTTTTT | CTSSPPSGDANTGELFF
- | TRBJ1-5 | - | TRBV5-6 | TGTGCCAGCAGCTTGGGGGGGGTCAACAATCAGCCCCAGCATTTT | CASSLGGVNNQPQHF
- | TRBJ2-3 | - | TRBV4-3 | TGCGCCAGCAGCCACCTCTCTGGACCACAACGGGGGGATACGCAGTATTTT | CASSHLSGPQRGDTQYF
- | TRBJ1-3 | - | TRBV9 | TGTGCCAGCAGCGCAAGGGGGGGAGAAAGTTCCTCTGGAAACACCATATATTTT | CASSARGGESSSGNTIYF
- | TRBJ1-1 | - | TRBV29-1 | TGCAGCGTTGAAGAGGGGACTTCCACGGTAGCTTTCTTT | CSVEEGTSTVAFF
TRBD1 | TRBJ2-7 | few | TRBV4-3 | TGCGCCAGCAGCCAAGATGGCAGGGGGCGCAGCGAGCAGTACTTC | CASSQDGRGRSEQYF
TRBD1 | TRBJ2-1 | - | TRBV4-3 | TGCGCCAGCAGCCAGGAGAGGGACAGGGAGCAGTTCTTC | CASSQERDREQFF
TRBD2 | TRBJ2-7 | - | TRBV19 | TGTGCCAGTAGTCCCGGACTAGCGGGGGTATACGAGCAGTACTTC | CASSPGLAGVYEQYF
TRBD2 | TRBJ2-1 | - | TRBV4-3 | TGCGCCAGCAGCCTCGGGACTAGCGGGAGCTCCTACAATGAGCAGTTCTTC | CASSLGTSGSSYNEQFF
TRBD1 | TRBJ2-3 | once | TRBV19 | TGTGCCAGTACACCGGGACAGTTTTACACAGATACGCAGTATTTT | CASTPGQFYTDTQYF
- | TRBJ2-7 | - | TRBV19 | TGTGCCAGTAGTATAGATGGGCTCGGGGGATTTTACGAGCAGTACTTC | CASSIDGLGGFYEQYF
TRBD1 | TRBJ1-1 | - | TRBV7-3 | TGTGCCAGCAGCTTAACAACGACAGGGGAAGCTTTCTTT | CASSLTTTGEAFF
TRBD1 | TRBJ2-3 | - | TRBV6-1 | TGTGCCAGCAGGGCGGACAGGGCTTCCCAGGAGTATTTT | CASRADRASQEYF